The 26 T cell receptor beta chains presented below share a single source sample, sequenced in a study of cytomegalovirus exposure and HLA in healthy donors. The PCR contained 60 Vbeta and 13 Jbeta primers. Assay used: immunoSEQ multiplex PCR; TCRdb lists only in-frame clones, some missing. The repertoire holds some 170,000 clones, with roughly 10% as singletons. The sample was PBMCs. The source is a young woman in good health and CMV-seropositive.

V usage is TRBV4-2 and J usage is TRBJ1-1; perhaps TRBD1 as D (6 bases). The CDR3 length is 14 residues. Trimming took 1 base from V and 8 from J, leaving 14 bases between them. Per the germline V gene, CDR1 is LGHNA and CDR2 is YNFKEQ. The CDR3 loop reads CASSQGLNRAEAFF. CDR3 sequence (DNA): TGTGCCAGCAGCCAAGGACTTAACAGGGCCGAAGCTTTCTTT.

A few counts support this clone. The chain joins TRBV7-9 to TRBJ1-4; TRBD1 is a possible D gene (5 bases). The V end was cut by 4 bases, the J end by 1 base, with 13 bases between. The CDR3 is made up of 16 amino acids. Germline loops: CDR1 SEHNR, CDR2 FQNEAQ (reference sequence). CDR3 in DNA: TGTGCCAGCAGCTGGACCGGGGGGGTAACTAATGAAAAACTGTTTTTT. Protein product: CASSWTGGVTNEKLFF.

The chain is built from TRBV7-2 and TRBJ1-3; the D gene is possibly TRBD1 (6 bases). V was trimmed by 5 bases and J by 0 bases, leaving 11 bases between them. Germline CDR1 and CDR2: SGHTA and FQGNSA. CDR3 length: 15 residues. The CDR3 spells CASSSGQISGNTIYF. The DNA of the CDR3 is TGTGCCAGCAGCAGCGGACAGATCTCTGGAAACACCATATATTTT.

This clone was seen more than once but under ten times. The chain uses TRBV30 and TRBJ2-7; 11 bases are shared with TRBD2. The CDR3 is 14 amino acids. From germline, CDR1 is GTSNPN and CDR2 SVGIG (reference sequence). Losses at the gene ends were 2 bases for V and 2 bases for J; bases not matched to a gene: 2. CDR3 coding DNA: TGTGCCTGGAGTTTGGGACTAGCGGCCTACGAGCAGTACTTC. Its protein is CAWSLGLAAYEQYF. Full variable domain (outside the CDR3, taken from reference TRBV30 and TRBJ2-7): SQTIHQWPATLVQPVGSPLSLECTVEGTSNPNLYWYRQAAGRGLQLLFYSVGIGQISSEVPQNLSASRPQDRQFILSSKKLLLSDSGFYLCAWSLGLAAYEQYFGPGTRLTVT.

The rearrangement links TRBV18 to TRBJ1-4; 9 positions match TRBD1. The CDR3 contains 16 residues. Germline V gene sequence: CDR1 KGHSH, CDR2 LQKENI. V gave up 0 bases and J gave up 7 bases; unmatched junction bases: 6. This CDR3 is CASSPPKGQGPEKLFF. For the CDR3, the DNA is TGTGCCAGCTCACCACCGAAGGGACAGGGACCTGAAAAACTGTTTTTT.

Concerning this clone: One junction end does not reproduce the germline sequence, and a read error may be involved. The genes are TRBV30 and TRBJ1-2, with 7 bases lining up with TRBD1. This CDR3 contains 14 residues. Looked up from germline, CDR1 is GTSNPN and CDR2 is SVGIG (reference sequence). The CDR3 protein is CARSPLGGAYGYTF. CDR3 nucleotides: TGTGCCCGGAGTCCTCTAGGGGGCGCATATGGCTACACTTTC.

In its sample, this clone was seen a few times. The chain uses TRBV19 and TRBJ2-1; no clear D. The CDR3 is 15 amino acids. Germline values: CDR1 LNHDA, CDR2 SQIVND (reference sequence). Trimming pared 3 bases from V and 2 bases from J, leaving 11 bases between. For the CDR3, the DNA is TGTGCCAGTAGTATGGAGACGGTACCCTACAATGAGCAGTTCTTC. Translation gives CASSMETVPYNEQFF.

This chain joins TRBV7-9 and TRBJ1-4, with 7 bases that match TRBD1. This CDR3 spans 11 amino acids. V dropped 5 bases and J dropped 16; count of bases not matched to a gene: 7. The V gene's germline CDR1 is SEHNR and CDR2 FQNEAQ (reference sequence). CDR3 sequence (DNA): TGTGCCAGCAGCCTAGGGGGCCCCACGTTTTTT. Protein sequence: CASSLGGPTFF.

The chain recombines TRBV2 with TRBJ2-5, with D unresolved. The J call may not be correct, given that the DNA end is closer to TRBJ2-7. The CDR3 is made up of 11 amino acids. CDR1 and CDR2 from the germline V gene are SNHLY and FYNNEI. In DNA, the CDR3 is TGTGCCAGCATTTCCATTTACGAGCAGTACTTC. Its translation is CASISIYEQYF.

The V gene is TRBV5-1, the J gene TRBJ2-2; D remains unclear. Germline CDR1 is SGHRS and CDR2 is YFSETQ. CDR3 length: 12 amino acids. Trimming shortened V by 4 bases and J by 3 bases, and 4 bases separated the two germline ends. The CDR3 coding sequence is TGCGCCAGCAGCCAGGACACCGGGGAGCTGTTTTTT. This sequence encodes CASSQDTGELFF.

The rearrangement links TRBV19 to TRBJ1-5; 7 nucleotides match TRBD1. Germline CDR1 is LNHDA and CDR2 is SQIVND (reference sequence). J lost 7 bases, V lost 4 bases, and 4 bases had no gene match. This CDR3 is built from 13 residues. The DNA for the CDR3 is TGTGCCAGTAGTAACAGGGGTGGGCAGCCCCAGCATTTT. Translating it yields CASSNRGGQPQHF. The whole variable domain, remainder taken from reference TRBV19 and TRBJ1-5, is DGGITQSPKYLFRKEGQNVTLSCEQNLNHDAMYWYRQDPGQGLRLIYYSQIVNDFQKGDIAEGYSVSREKKESFPLTVTSAQKNPTAFYLCASSNRGGQPQHFGDGTRLSIL.

The chain is built from TRBV10-2 and TRBJ1-1; D might be TRBD1 (6 bases). V gave up 3 bases and J gave up 5 bases, with 22 bases separating them. The CDR3 runs 17 residues. The germline gives CDR1 WSHSY, CDR2 SAAADI. Here the CDR3 DNA reads TGCGCCAGCAGTGACCCACCCCTCTTGGGGGCACGGACTGAAGCTTTCTTT. Translation: CASSDPPLLGARTEAFF.

The chain carries TRBV5-4 and TRBJ2-7, with a tentative D call TRBD1 (6 bases). V was cut by 3 bases and J by 1 base, with 8 bases left in between. Germline lookup yields CDR1 SGHNT and CDR2 YYREEE (reference sequence). The CDR3 length is 13 residues. CDR3 bases: TGTGCCAGCAGCTATACAGGGTCCTACGAGCAGTACTTC. This sequence encodes CASSYTGSYEQYF.

The CDR3 sequence: CASSHPGTSGRGEQFF. The DNA for the CDR3 is TGTGCCAGCAGCCATCCCGGGACTAGCGGGAGAGGGGAGCAGTTCTTC. This chain joins TRBV7-9 and TRBJ2-1; 14 bases align to TRBD2. V trimming: 5 bases; J trimming: 10 bases; junction bases outside the gene matches: 10. Per germline, CDR1 SEHNR and CDR2 FQNEAQ (reference sequence). The CDR3 spans 16 residues.

This clone was seen a single time. The genes are TRBV5-1 and TRBJ1-3; 11 bases align to TRBD1. CDR3 length equals 15 residues. Germline CDR1 SGHRS, CDR2 YFSETQ. Trimming at V came to 4 bases and at J to 3 bases, leaving 3 bases not matched to a gene. CDR3 DNA: TGCGCCAGCAGCCAGGACAGGGGGCTTGGAAACACCATATATTTT. This gives the protein CASSQDRGLGNTIYF.

This clone was recorded once. This chain links TRBV19 with TRBJ1-5, with D hard to call. Germline V gene data show CDR1 as LNHDA and CDR2 as SQIVND (reference sequence). Deletions cut 2 bases from V and 3 bases from J, with 5 bases between. The CDR3 is made up of 13 amino acids. CDR3 residues: CASSIQFNQPQHF. CDR3 nucleotide sequence: TGTGCCAGTAGTATACAGTTCAATCAGCCCCAGCATTTT.

The rearrangement links TRBV30 to TRBJ1-1; 10 bases agree with TRBD1. V lost 1 base, J lost 5 bases, and 10 bases stayed unmatched. CDR1 is GTSNPN and CDR2 is SVGIG in the germline V gene (reference sequence). This CDR3 contains 16 residues. This chain's CDR3 is CAWSARDRDRGTEAFF. The CDR3 nucleotides read TGTGCCTGGAGTGCCAGGGACCGGGACAGGGGAACTGAAGCTTTCTTT.

The rearrangement uses TRBV11-3 and TRBJ2-3; 7 bases line up with TRBD2. Germline V gene data show CDR1 as SGHNT and CDR2 as YENEEA. After removal of 1 base from V and 0 bases from J, the junction contained 4 bases not matched to a gene. This CDR3 comprises 16 residues. CDR3 coding DNA: TGTGCCAGCAGCTTAGCGGGAGGATCTAGCACAGATACGCAGTATTTT. This codes for CASSLAGGSSTDTQYF.

The rearrangement joins TRBV28 to TRBJ1-4, with TRBD1 matching 11 bases. CDR3 length: 14 amino acids. Trimming at V came to 5 bases and at J to 6 bases, leaving 2 bases not matched to a gene. The germline V gene has CDR1 MDHEN and CDR2 SYDVKM. The CDR3 loop is CASSGTGGDEKLFF. CDR3 coding DNA: TGTGCCAGCAGTGGGACAGGGGGAGATGAAAAACTGTTTTTT.

This clone was counted between two and nine times. The V and J genes are TRBV10-1 and TRBJ2-7; weak D call: TRBD2 (5 bases). Germline V lookup: CDR1 WNHNN, CDR2 SYGVQD (reference sequence). Trimming stripped 2 bases from V and 5 bases from J, with 13 bases between. The CDR3 totals 14 residues. The DNA for the CDR3 is TGCGCCAGCAGTGAGAGAGGGTTTTACGACGAGCAGTACTTC. Encoded protein: CASSERGFYDEQYF.

The chain carries TRBV5-1 and TRBJ1-3, with unresolved D. The CDR3 contains 13 residues. Per germline, CDR1 SGHRS and CDR2 YFSETQ. V lost 5 bases, J lost 3 bases, and 9 bases lay in between. As DNA, the CDR3 is TGCGCCAGCAGAGTGGCAGATGGAAACACCATATATTTT. Protein product: CASRVADGNTIYF.

CDR3 nucleotide sequence: TGTGCCAGCTCCGGGGACAGGCTTGGGGCCAACGTCCTGACTTTC. Amino acids: CASSGDRLGANVLTF. This chain connects TRBV18 to TRBJ2-6; 8 nucleotides agree with TRBD1. The CDR3 spans 15 residues. The ends lost 6 bases at V and 3 bases at J; junction bases unmatched: 4. The germline CDR1 and CDR2 sequences are KGHSH and LQKENI.

The chain joins TRBV19 to TRBJ2-7; D is ambiguous. The length of the CDR3 is 12 residues. The ends were cut back, 1 base at V and 2 bases at J, with 3 bases in the middle. Per germline, CDR1 LNHDA and CDR2 SQIVND (reference sequence). The CDR3 coding sequence is TGTGCCAGTAGTATAGTCACCTACGAGCAGTACTTC. Translation gives CASSIVTYEQYF.

This clone was picked up a small number of times. This chain connects TRBV7-8 to TRBJ2-5; 7 nucleotides align to TRBD1. This CDR3 is 15 amino acids long. Germline V gives CDR1 SGHVS, CDR2 FQNEAQ. J was trimmed by 1 base and V by 7 bases; bases with no gene match: 9. CDR3 region: CASTRGRIGQETQYF. The CDR3 coding sequence is TGTGCCAGCACCAGGGGGAGAATAGGCCAAGAGACCCAGTACTTC.

The chain couples TRBV9 to TRBJ1-4, with TRBD1 matching over 9 bases. V lost 4 bases, J lost 5 bases, and 3 bases stayed unmatched. Germline-derived CDR1 and CDR2 are SGDLS and YYNGEE. The CDR3 extends over 14 amino acids. This chain's CDR3 is CASSKTGGNEKLFF. CDR3 coding DNA: TGTGCCAGCAGCAAGACAGGGGGAAATGAAAAACTGTTTTTT.

This clone appeared a few times. The rearrangement joins TRBV19 to TRBJ1-2, with D possibly TRBD1 on 6 matching bases. CDR1 LNHDA and CDR2 SQIVND come from the germline V gene (reference sequence). Deletions cut 4 bases from V and 4 bases from J, with 16 bases between. CDR3 length: 15 amino acids. CDR3 sequence: CASSNVLGTIYGYTF. The CDR3 DNA reads as TGTGCCAGTAGTAATGTACTCGGGACAATCTATGGCTACACCTTC.